This T cell receptor (beta chain) was documented in a study of OX40 agonist ivuxolimab in advanced cancers. Regarding the complete study: The costimulatory receptor OX40 (CD134) was targeted by ivuxolimab, a fully human IgG2 agonistic monoclonal antibody. A male proportion of roughly 80% and a mean age of approximately 62 years, ranging from roughly 23 to 80, were recorded for the dose-escalation cohort. Patients were allowed to have had prior anti-PD-1, anti-PD-L1 or anti-CTLA-4 therapy, and more than 30% of the dose-escalation patients had previously received checkpoint inhibitors. Of the roughly 52 dose-escalation patients, hepatocellular carcinoma was present in about 20, melanoma in around 15, renal cell carcinoma in 9 and head and neck cancer in 9. Partial responses were achieved by three dose-escalation patients, of whom one had hepatocellular carcinoma and two had cutaneous melanoma. Peripheral TCRbeta sequencing was intended to test whether TCR sequence diversity was altered and clonal T-cell expansion was caused by ivuxolimab. Intravenous ivuxolimab was administered to patients every 2 weeks at six dose levels: 0.01, 0.1, 0.3, 1.5, 3 and 10 mg/kg. The paper covers the monotherapy dose-escalation part of the phase I ivuxolimab trial, which included N ≈ 50 patients. General study outcomes and caveats: On average, CD8+ T cells showed more expanded clones than CD4+ T cells after ivuxolimab. In partial responders in the 0.1-3.0 mg/kg groups, normalized peripheral clonal expansion was found to be among the lowest, especially among CD8+ T cells. At doses from 0.1 to 3.0 mg/kg, clonal expansion was seen in both CD4+ and CD8+ blood T cells between baseline and week 6. Which antigens the clonally expanded peripheral T cells were specific for was not determined. Low levels of normalized T-cell clonal expansion were also seen in some patients who did not respond.

Patients with autoimmune disease history or receiving systemic immunosuppression were excluded from the trial. In every dose cohort, peripheral blood was drawn for TCR sequencing at baseline, cycle 4 day 1, and cycle 7 day 1. The samples were taken from a phase I, first-in-human, multicenter, open-label dose-escalation trial of ivuxolimab. Adults with locally advanced or metastatic melanoma, renal cell carcinoma, hepatocellular carcinoma or head and neck squamous cell carcinoma were enrolled in the trial. Before TCR sequencing, CD4+ and CD8+ T cells were separately sorted from peripheral blood. To sequence the TCRbeta CDR3 region, genomic DNA was isolated from the sorted cells. The immunoSEQ Assay was used for sequencing of TCRbeta CDR3 regions. TCRdb retrieved this table from immuneACCESS and kept in-frame rearrangements only. Not all clones are present; in checked studies, unresolved V genes account for under half, and no reason is known for the remainder. Recorded for this sample are some 82,000 clones; around 88% of them occurred a single time. Together, the top ten hold less than 0.85% of the sample.

Sequences MGHRA (CDR1) and YSYEKL (CDR2) are obtained from the germline V gene. Counted from cysteine to phenylalanine, this CDR3 has 18 amino acids. The only DNA kept is the CDR3, 54 bases in frame from the first base. At the junction V is shortened by 0 bases and J by 6 bases; bases outside the gene matches: 17. This clone was counted a single time. Its antigen is unknown. There are no base qualities to consult, and no much larger clone falls within one base. The sequenced sample was CD4+ or CD8+ T cells sorted from blood, obtained in a trial of the OX40 agonist ivuxolimab. This receptor chain uses TRBV4-1 and TRBJ2-7, with 7 bases aligning to TRBD1. The receptor comes from an adult with an advanced solid tumor such as melanoma, head and neck, liver or kidney cancer. The DNA sequence is given as TGCGCCAGCAGCCAAGATGAGGCTTTTGGGACAGAAGGGCGCGAGCAGTACTTC. This sequence encodes CASSQDEAFGTEGREQYF.